This T cell receptor (beta chain) was profiled in a study of T cell responses to AZD1222 COVID-19 vaccine. Study summary: Pooled together were second doses at about 4 or about 12 weeks. Whole-study findings and limits: Donors were mostly white British, more females; clonal diversity possibly underestimated. Seropositive at baseline were only a handful of AZD1222 recipients.

Repertoires were generated with immunoSEQ multiplex PCR, while TCRdb's copy carries only in-frame clones and drops some. The sample includes 90,000 to 95,000 clones, approximately 90% of them seen just once. In its sample, this clone was seen a few times. Its antigen is not known. Per germline, CDR1 SGHTA and CDR2 FQGTGA. V was pared by 1 base and J by 1 base, with 7 bases between. CDR3 length: 14 amino acids. The sequencing used peripheral blood, collected on day 0 of AZD1222 vaccination. J is TRBJ2-5 and V is TRBV7-3, with D perhaps matching TRBD2 (5 bases). This receptor was obtained from an adult in good health. The CDR3 sequence is CASSLRAGQETQYF. The CDR3 DNA is TGTGCCAGCAGCTTAAGGGCGGGCCAAGAGACCCAGTACTTC.